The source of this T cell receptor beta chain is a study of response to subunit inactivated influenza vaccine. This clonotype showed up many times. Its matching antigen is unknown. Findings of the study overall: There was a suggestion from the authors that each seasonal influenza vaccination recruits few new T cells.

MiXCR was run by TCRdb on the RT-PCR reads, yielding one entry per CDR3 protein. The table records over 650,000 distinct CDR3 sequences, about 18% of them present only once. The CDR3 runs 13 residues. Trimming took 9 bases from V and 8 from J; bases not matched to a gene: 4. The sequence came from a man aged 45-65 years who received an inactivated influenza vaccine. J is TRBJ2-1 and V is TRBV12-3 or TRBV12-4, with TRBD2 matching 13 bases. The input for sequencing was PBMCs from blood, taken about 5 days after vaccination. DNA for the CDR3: TGTGCCAGTACTAGCGGGGGGGCCTATGAGCAGTTCTTC. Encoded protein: CASTSGGAYEQFF.